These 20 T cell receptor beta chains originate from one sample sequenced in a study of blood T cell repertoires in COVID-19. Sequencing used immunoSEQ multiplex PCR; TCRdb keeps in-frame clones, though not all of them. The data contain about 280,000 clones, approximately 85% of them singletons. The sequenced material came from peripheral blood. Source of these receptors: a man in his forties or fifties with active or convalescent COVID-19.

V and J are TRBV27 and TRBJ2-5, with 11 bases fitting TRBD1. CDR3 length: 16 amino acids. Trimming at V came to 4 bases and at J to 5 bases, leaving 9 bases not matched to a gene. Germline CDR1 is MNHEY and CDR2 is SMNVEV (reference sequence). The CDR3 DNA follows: TGTGCCAGCAGTTCCCATCTGGACAGGGGGCGGGAGACCCAGTACTTC. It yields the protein CASSSHLDRGRETQYF.

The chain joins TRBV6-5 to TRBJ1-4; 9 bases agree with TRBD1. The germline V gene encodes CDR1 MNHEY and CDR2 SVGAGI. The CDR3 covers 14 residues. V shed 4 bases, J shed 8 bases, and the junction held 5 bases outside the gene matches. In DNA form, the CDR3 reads TGTGCCAGCAGTTCGGGACAGGGTAGGGAAAAACTGTTTTTT. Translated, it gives CASSSGQGREKLFF.

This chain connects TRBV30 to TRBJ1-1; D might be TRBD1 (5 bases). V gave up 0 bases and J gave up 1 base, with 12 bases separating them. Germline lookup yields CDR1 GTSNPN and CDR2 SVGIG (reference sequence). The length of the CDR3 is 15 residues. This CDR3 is CAWSVPGQGNTEAFF. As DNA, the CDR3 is TGTGCCTGGAGTGTACCCGGGCAGGGGAACACTGAAGCTTTCTTT.

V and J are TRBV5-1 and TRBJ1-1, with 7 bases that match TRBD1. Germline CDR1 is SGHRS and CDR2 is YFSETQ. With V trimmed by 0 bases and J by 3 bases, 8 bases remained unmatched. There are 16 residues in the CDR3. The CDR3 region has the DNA TGCGCCAGCAGCTTGGTGACAGGGTGGGAGGACACTGAAGCTTTCTTT. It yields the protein CASSLVTGWEDTEAFF.

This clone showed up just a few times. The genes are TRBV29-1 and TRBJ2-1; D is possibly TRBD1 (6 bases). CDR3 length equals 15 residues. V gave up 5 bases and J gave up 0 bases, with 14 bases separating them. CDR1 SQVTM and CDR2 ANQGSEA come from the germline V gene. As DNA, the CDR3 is TGCAGCGTTCGAGAGGGGGTGAGCTCCTACAATGAGCAGTTCTTC. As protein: CSVREGVSSYNEQFF.

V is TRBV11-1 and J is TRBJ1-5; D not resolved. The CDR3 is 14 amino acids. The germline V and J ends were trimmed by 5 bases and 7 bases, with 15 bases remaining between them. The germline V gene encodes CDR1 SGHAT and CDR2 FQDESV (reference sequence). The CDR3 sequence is CASSPGPSAQPQHF. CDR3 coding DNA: TGTGCCAGCAGCCCGGGTCCCTCAGCGCAGCCCCAGCATTTT.

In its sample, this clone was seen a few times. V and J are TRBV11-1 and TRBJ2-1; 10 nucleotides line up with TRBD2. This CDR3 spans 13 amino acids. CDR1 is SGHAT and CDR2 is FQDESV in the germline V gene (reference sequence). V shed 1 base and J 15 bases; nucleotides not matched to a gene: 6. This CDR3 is CASSLELAGWPFF. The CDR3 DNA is TGTGCCAGCAGCTTAGAACTAGCGGGATGGCCGTTCTTC. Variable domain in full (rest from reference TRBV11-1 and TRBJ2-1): EAEVAQSPRYKITEKSQAVAFWCDPISGHATLYWYRQILGQGPELLVQFQDESVVDDSQLPKDRFSAERLKGVDSTLKIQPAELGDSAMYLCASSLELAGWPFFGPGTRLTVL.

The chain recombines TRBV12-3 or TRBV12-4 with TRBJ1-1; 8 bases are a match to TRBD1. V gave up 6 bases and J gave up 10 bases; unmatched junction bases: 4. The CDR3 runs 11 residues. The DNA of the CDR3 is TGTGCCAGCAGGATGACAGGGGCAGCTTTCTTT. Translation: CASRMTGAAFF.

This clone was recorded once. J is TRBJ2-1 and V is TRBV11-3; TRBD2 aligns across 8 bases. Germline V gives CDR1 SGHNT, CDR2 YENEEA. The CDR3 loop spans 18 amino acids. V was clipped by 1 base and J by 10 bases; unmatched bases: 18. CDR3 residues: CASSLGSGSVRGYGEQFF. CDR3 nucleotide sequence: TGTGCCAGCAGCTTAGGGAGCGGGAGTGTCCGAGGGTACGGGGAGCAGTTCTTC.

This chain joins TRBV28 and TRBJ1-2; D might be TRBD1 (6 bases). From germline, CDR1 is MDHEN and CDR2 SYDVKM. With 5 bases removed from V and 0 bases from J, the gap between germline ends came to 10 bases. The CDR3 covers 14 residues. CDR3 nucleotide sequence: TGTGCCAGCAGTACCCACAGGGCTAACTATGGCTACACCTTC. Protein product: CASSTHRANYGYTF.

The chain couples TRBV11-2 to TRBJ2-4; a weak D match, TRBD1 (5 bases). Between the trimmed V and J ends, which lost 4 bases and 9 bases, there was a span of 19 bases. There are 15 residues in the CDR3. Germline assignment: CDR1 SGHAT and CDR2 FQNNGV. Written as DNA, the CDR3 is TGTGCCAGCAGCTCCATTAGGGGATCTTTGCCCATTCAGTACTTC. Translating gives CASSSIRGSLPIQYF.

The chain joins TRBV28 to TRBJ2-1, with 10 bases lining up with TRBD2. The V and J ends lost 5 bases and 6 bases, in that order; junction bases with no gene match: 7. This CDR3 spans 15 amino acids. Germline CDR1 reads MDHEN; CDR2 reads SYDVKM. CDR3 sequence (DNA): TGTGCCAGCAGTGCCCTAAGCGGGAGGGCCAATGAGCAGTTCTTC. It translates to CASSALSGRANEQFF.

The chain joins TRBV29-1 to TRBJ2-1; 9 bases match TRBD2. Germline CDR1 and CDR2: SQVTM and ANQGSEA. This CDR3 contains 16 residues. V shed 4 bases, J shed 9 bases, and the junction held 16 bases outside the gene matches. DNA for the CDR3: TGCAGCGTTGTAACTAGCGGGTCCCTCAATCCCTTTGAGCAGTTCTTC. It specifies CSVVTSGSLNPFEQFF.

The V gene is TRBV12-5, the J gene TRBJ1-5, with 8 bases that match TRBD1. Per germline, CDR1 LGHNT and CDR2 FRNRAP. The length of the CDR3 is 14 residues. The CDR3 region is CALSGGPGNQPQHF. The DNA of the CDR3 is TGTGCGTTATCAGGGGGCCCCGGAAATCAGCCCCAGCATTTT.

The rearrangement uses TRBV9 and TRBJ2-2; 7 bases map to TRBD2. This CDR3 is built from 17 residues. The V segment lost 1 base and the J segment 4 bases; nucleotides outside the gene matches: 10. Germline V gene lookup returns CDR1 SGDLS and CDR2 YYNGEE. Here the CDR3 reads CASSVIPGGSSTGELFF. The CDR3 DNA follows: TGTGCCAGCAGCGTAATACCTGGCGGGAGTTCCACCGGGGAGCTGTTTTTT.

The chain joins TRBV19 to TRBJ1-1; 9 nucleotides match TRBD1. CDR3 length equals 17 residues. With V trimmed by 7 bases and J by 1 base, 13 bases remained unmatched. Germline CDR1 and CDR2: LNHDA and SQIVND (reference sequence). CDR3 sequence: CASTRSRPTGGNTEAFF. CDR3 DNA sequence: TGTGCCAGTACCCGGTCTCGCCCGACAGGGGGGAACACTGAAGCTTTCTTT.

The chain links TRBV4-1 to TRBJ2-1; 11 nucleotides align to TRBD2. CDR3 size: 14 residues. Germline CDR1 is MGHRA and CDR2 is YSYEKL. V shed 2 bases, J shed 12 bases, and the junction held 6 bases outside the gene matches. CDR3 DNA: TGCGCCAGCAGCCAATTTAGACTAGCGGGAATGCAGTTCTTC. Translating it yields CASSQFRLAGMQFF.

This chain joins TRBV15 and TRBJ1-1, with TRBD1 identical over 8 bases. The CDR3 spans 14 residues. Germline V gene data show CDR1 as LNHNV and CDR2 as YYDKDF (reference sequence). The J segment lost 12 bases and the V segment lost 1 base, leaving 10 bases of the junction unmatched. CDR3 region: CATSRGGQGEGSFF. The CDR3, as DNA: TGTGCCACCAGCAGAGGAGGACAGGGAGAGGGGTCTTTCTTT.

CDR3 protein: CASSLGGGNQPQHF. CDR3 DNA sequence: TGTGCCAGTAGCCTGGGGGGAGGCAATCAGCCCCAGCATTTT. The chain uses TRBV19 and TRBJ1-5; D is possibly TRBD1 (5 bases). CDR1 and CDR2 (germline): LNHDA, SQIVND (reference sequence). This CDR3 region has 14 residues. Trimming removed 6 bases from V and 2 bases from J, with 11 bases in between.

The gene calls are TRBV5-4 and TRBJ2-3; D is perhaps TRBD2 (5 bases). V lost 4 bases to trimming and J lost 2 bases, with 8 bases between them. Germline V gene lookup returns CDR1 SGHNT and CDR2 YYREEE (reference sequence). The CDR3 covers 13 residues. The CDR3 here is CASSPGNTDTQYF. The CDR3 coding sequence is TGTGCCAGCAGCCCCGGGAACACAGATACGCAGTATTTT.